Shown below are 30 T cell receptor beta chains from a single sample sequenced in a study of Ad26.COV2.S vaccination and SARS-CoV-2 variants. Treatment of the sample: around 19 received Ad26.COV2.S at low or high dose, single or two shots; about 5 received placebo; per-sample allocation not given. Sampling took place 63 days after the first vaccine or placebo injection. Using immunoSEQ multiplex PCR, the repertoire was profiled, and TCRdb retains in-frame clones only, with some absent. The table records around 300,000 clones, approximately 86% of them present only once. The sample in question was peripheral blood, obtained in a trial of Ad26.COV2.S vaccine versus placebo. The receptors originated from a person aged 18-60 years who received the Ad26.COV2.S COVID-19 vaccine or a placebo.

This chain joins TRBV4-3 and TRBJ2-3; no firm D call. The CDR3 has 13 amino acids. Trimming pared 3 bases from V and 6 bases from J, leaving 10 bases between. Looked up from germline, CDR1 is LGHNA and CDR2 is YSLEER. CDR3 residues: CASSQDYSDTQYF. CDR3 nucleotides: TGCGCCAGCAGCCAGGATTACTCGGATACGCAGTATTTT.

The V call is TRBV18, the J call TRBJ2-5, with no clear D. V was clipped by 6 bases and J by 5 bases, with 16 bases between them. CDR1 KGHSH and CDR2 LQKENI come from the germline V gene. The CDR3 consists of 14 residues. The CDR3 nucleotides are TGTGCCAGCTCCCCGACAAACCTGAGGGAGACCCAGTACTTC. It encodes CASSPTNLRETQYF.

V gene TRBV18 combines with J gene TRBJ2-3; D remains ambiguous. Germline V gene lookup returns CDR1 KGHSH and CDR2 LQKENI. This CDR3 is 14 amino acids long. V gave up 3 bases and J gave up 6 bases, with 13 bases separating them. The CDR3 DNA is TGTGCCAGCTCACCCCCGGACCTAAGGGATACGCAGTATTTT. Translation: CASSPPDLRDTQYF.

The CDR3 loop reads CASSPPKGAGLSYGEQFF. The CDR3 DNA reads as TGTGCCAGCAGCCCTCCCAAGGGAGCGGGCCTCTCCTACGGTGAGCAGTTCTTC. V is TRBV3-1 (or the pseudogene TRBV3-2) and J is TRBJ2-1; tentative D call: TRBD2 (6 bases). CDR3 length: 18 residues. V lost 4 bases and J lost 9, with 28 bases in between. Looked up from germline, CDR1 is LGHDT and CDR2 is YNNKEL (reference sequence).

In its sample, this clone was seen once. V usage is TRBV5-1 and J usage is TRBJ1-5; 9 bases fit TRBD1. In germline, CDR1 is SGHRS, CDR2 YFSETQ. V lost 5 bases, J lost 5 bases, and 8 bases stayed unmatched. This CDR3 has 15 amino acids. This chain's CDR3 is CASSTGQGSDQPQHF. CDR3 DNA: TGCGCCAGCAGTACTGGACAGGGGTCCGATCAGCCCCAGCATTTT. Full variable domain (remainder filled in from reference TRBV5-1 and TRBJ1-5): KAGVTQTPRYLIKTRGQQVTLSCSPISGHRSVSWYQQTPGQGLQFLFEYFSETQRNKGNFPGRFSGRQFSNSRSEMNVSTLELGDSALYLCASSTGQGSDQPQHFGDGTRLSIL.

V gene TRBV7-2 combines with J gene TRBJ2-7; the D gene is possibly TRBD1 (6 bases). Looked up from germline, CDR1 is SGHTA and CDR2 is FQGNSA. Trimming pared 5 bases from V and 3 bases from J, leaving 14 bases between. The CDR3 is 14 residues long. The DNA of the CDR3 is TGTGCCAGCAGCGCACAGACAGGTTACTACGAGCAGTACTTC. Amino acid sequence: CASSAQTGYYEQYF. Supplemented by reference TRBV7-2 and TRBJ2-7, the full variable domain reads GAGVSQSPSNKVTEKGKDVELRCDPISGHTALYWYRQSLGQGLEFLIYFQGNSAPDKSGLPSDRFSAERTGGSVSTLTIQRTQQEDSAVYLCASSAQTGYYEQYFGPGTRLTVT.

This clone was detected only a few times. The CDR3 loop is CARGNYNEQFF. CDR3 nucleotide sequence: TGTGCCCGTGGGAATTACAATGAGCAGTTCTTC. The gene calls are TRBV30 and TRBJ2-1; the D is unclear. The germline V gene encodes CDR1 GTSNPN and CDR2 SVGIG (reference sequence). V was pared by 8 bases and J by 4 bases, with 9 bases between. The CDR3 runs to 11 residues.

V usage is TRBV18 and J usage is TRBJ2-7; 10 bases match TRBD2. V lost 6 bases, J lost 3 bases, and 2 bases stayed unmatched. This CDR3 spans 13 amino acids. Germline V lookup: CDR1 KGHSH, CDR2 LQKENI. CDR3 bases: TGTGCCAGCTCTTCTAGCGGGAGCTACGAGCAGTACTTC. Amino acid sequence: CASSSSGSYEQYF.

This clone occurred once. The chain employs TRBV7-8 and TRBJ1-2; D possibly corresponds to TRBD1 (6 bases). The V and J ends lost 5 bases and 8 bases respectively, with 15 bases between them. This CDR3 spans 13 amino acids. Germline V gene lookup returns CDR1 SGHVS and CDR2 FQNEAQ. The CDR3, as DNA: TGTGCCAGCAGCCGGAACAGGGAGGGAGGCTACACCTTC. Its translation: CASSRNREGGYTF.

There are a few counts of this clone. This chain connects TRBV9 to TRBJ2-1, with D perhaps TRBD2 (6 bases). V shed 10 bases and J shed 8 bases, with 16 bases lying between them. The CDR3 has 12 residues. From germline, CDR1 is SGDLS and CDR2 YYNGEE. This chain's CDR3 is CAGHGGYDEQFF. The CDR3 nucleotides are TGTGCCGGACACGGGGGTTACGATGAGCAGTTCTTC. The full variable domain, its missing parts supplied by reference TRBV9 and TRBJ2-1, is DSGVTQTPKHLITATGQRVTLRCSPRSGDLSVYWYQQSLDQGLQFLIQYYNGEERAKGNILERFSAQQFPDLHSELNLSSLELGDSALYFCAGHGGYDEQFFGPGTRLTVL.

In its sample, this clone was seen once. This sample also contains other DNA sequences that code for the same CDR3. The chain employs TRBV28 and TRBJ1-2; D possibly corresponds to TRBD1 (5 bases). V was clipped by 5 bases and J by 5 bases, with 12 bases between them. The germline V gene has CDR1 MDHEN and CDR2 SYDVKM. The CDR3 runs 13 residues. This chain's CDR3 is CASSTGTVYGYTF. CDR3 bases: TGTGCCAGCAGTACCGGGACGGTGTATGGCTACACCTTC.

The chain recombines TRBV6-5 with TRBJ2-2; no firm D call. Germline CDR1 and CDR2: MNHEY and SVGAGI. Trimming removed 9 bases at V and 6 bases at J, with 14 bases between. The CDR3 is 13 amino acids. The CDR3 DNA reads TGTGCCAGGCCTGCGTGGCAGTCCGGGGAGCTGTTTTTT. This encodes CARPAWQSGELFF.

The rearrangement links TRBV19 to TRBJ1-2; perhaps TRBD1 as D (6 bases). V was clipped by 6 bases and J by 7 bases, with 18 bases between them. This CDR3 spans 14 amino acids. Per the germline V gene, CDR1 is LNHDA and CDR2 is SQIVND (reference sequence). The CDR3 sequence: CASRPEEDSRGYTF. CDR3 DNA sequence: TGTGCCAGTAGACCCGAGGAGGACAGTCGTGGCTACACCTTC. Using reference TRBV19 and TRBJ1-2 for the parts outside the CDR3, the full variable domain is DGGITQSPKYLFRKEGQNVTLSCEQNLNHDAMYWYRQDPGQGLRLIYYSQIVNDFQKGDIAEGYSVSREKKESFPLTVTSAQKNPTAFYLCASRPEEDSRGYTFGSGTRLTVV.

J is TRBJ2-7 and V is TRBV7-9; a possible D gene is TRBD1 (6 bases). There are 16 residues in the CDR3. Deletions cut 4 bases from V and 4 bases from J, with 20 bases between. Germline CDR1 and CDR2: SEHNR and FQNEAQ (reference sequence). CDR3 residues: CASSSGNPGQIYEQYF. As DNA, the CDR3 is TGTGCCAGCAGCTCCGGAAATCCGGGACAAATATACGAGCAGTACTTC.

J is TRBJ2-1 and V is TRBV5-1; D not resolved. The CDR3 contains 12 residues. The germline V and J ends were trimmed by 6 bases and 8 bases, with 12 bases remaining between them. Germline lookup yields CDR1 SGHRS and CDR2 YFSETQ. CDR3 sequence reads: CASTPDRYEQFF. As DNA, the CDR3 is TGCGCCAGCACTCCCGACCGTTATGAGCAGTTCTTC.

J is TRBJ1-4 and V is TRBV5-6; 7 bases fit TRBD1. Germline CDR1 is SGHDT and CDR2 is YYEEEE. V lost 0 bases to trimming and J lost 0 bases; unmatched junction nucleotides: 8. CDR3 length: 18 residues. The CDR3 DNA is TGTGCCAGCAGCTTGGGGACAGGCAGGTTTGCAACTAATGAAAAACTGTTTTTT. Translation: CASSLGTGRFATNEKLFF.

This clone was counted only a few times. V is TRBV7-9 and J is TRBJ1-2; no reliable D call. CDR1 is SEHNR, CDR2 FQNEAQ, per germline (reference sequence). The CDR3 has 14 amino acids. V gave up 1 base and J gave up 8 bases, with 14 bases separating them. The CDR3 here is CASSLEYGVGGYTF. The CDR3 DNA reads TGTGCCAGCAGCTTAGAGTATGGGGTAGGCGGCTACACCTTC.

This clone was seen a handful of times. The gene calls are TRBV19 and TRBJ1-2; possible D gene TRBD1, 5 bases. Germline values: CDR1 LNHDA, CDR2 SQIVND (reference sequence). Trimming pared 3 bases from V and 7 bases from J, leaving 18 bases between. This CDR3 contains 15 residues. CDR3 sequence (DNA): TGTGCCAGTAGTATCTCGACAGTACCAACTATTGGCTACACCTTC. This gives the protein CASSISTVPTIGYTF.

The chain uses TRBV19 and TRBJ2-1; the D gene is possibly TRBD2 (5 bases). Germline V lookup: CDR1 LNHDA, CDR2 SQIVND (reference sequence). Trimming shortened V by 6 bases and J by 0 bases, and 6 bases separated the two germline ends. CDR3 size: 13 residues. The CDR3 reads CASSGLSYNEQFF. CDR3 nucleotides: TGTGCCAGTAGCGGACTCTCCTACAATGAGCAGTTCTTC.

CDR3 region: CASSKDRHYEQYF. The CDR3 DNA follows: TGTGCCAGTAGTAAGGACAGACACTACGAGCAGTACTTC. V is TRBV19 and J is TRBJ2-7; possibly TRBD1 for D (6 bases). Looked up from germline, CDR1 is LNHDA and CDR2 is SQIVND (reference sequence). The CDR3 spans 13 residues. Trimming stripped 4 bases from V and 3 bases from J, with 10 bases between.

V is TRBV30 and J is TRBJ1-6; D ambiguous. Germline V CDR1 and CDR2: GTSNPN, SVGIG (reference sequence). V lost 2 bases, J lost 10 bases, and 18 bases lay in between. This CDR3 has 15 amino acids. CDR3: CAWSTWAGGRSPLHF. CDR3 bases: TGTGCCTGGAGTACATGGGCAGGAGGAAGATCACCCCTCCACTTT.

The chain has TRBV28 and TRBJ2-3, with D perhaps matching TRBD2 (6 bases). This CDR3 has 16 amino acids. Germline V gene sequence: CDR1 MDHEN, CDR2 SYDVKM. V shed 7 bases and J shed 9 bases, with 26 bases lying between them. The CDR3 sequence is CASTNPGTLPPGTQYF. The CDR3 region has the DNA TGTGCCAGCACGAACCCCGGGACTCTCCCCCCGGGCACGCAGTATTTT.

The chain uses TRBV5-1 and TRBJ2-5; no firm D call. The CDR3 totals 13 residues. V gave up 2 bases and J gave up 2 bases, with 7 bases separating them. Germline-derived CDR1 and CDR2 are SGHRS and YFSETQ. The CDR3, as DNA: TGCGCCAGCAGCTTACGCGGTCAAGAGACCCAGTACTTC. Protein product: CASSLRGQETQYF.

The chain has TRBV28 and TRBJ2-7, with 8 bases matching TRBD2. The CDR3 loop spans 13 amino acids. Germline lookup yields CDR1 MDHEN and CDR2 SYDVKM. Trimming took 7 bases from V and 4 from J; bases not matched to a gene: 6. The CDR3 loop reads CASTKRGRYEQYF. For the CDR3, the DNA is TGTGCCAGCACAAAGCGGGGGAGATACGAGCAGTACTTC. The full variable domain, with the rest looked up from reference TRBV28 and TRBJ2-7, is DVKVTQSSRYLVKRTGEKVFLECVQDMDHENMFWYRQDPGLGLRLIYFSYDVKMKEKGDIPEGYSVSREKKERFSLILESASTNQTSMYLCASTKRGRYEQYFGPGTRLTVT.

The chain employs TRBV28 and TRBJ1-6; TRBD1 matches 9 bases. This CDR3 has 15 residues. The J segment lost 7 bases and the V segment lost 8 bases, leaving 9 bases of the junction unmatched. Germline V gene sequence: CDR1 MDHEN, CDR2 SYDVKM. The CDR3 loop reads CASRSRDRGNSPLHF. The CDR3 DNA follows: TGTGCCAGCCGCTCCCGTGACAGGGGGAATTCACCCCTCCACTTT.

V is TRBV7-2 and J is TRBJ1-2; D unresolved. The germline V and J ends were trimmed by 1 base and 4 bases, with 7 bases remaining between them. The CDR3 consists of 13 residues. The germline V gene encodes CDR1 SGHTA and CDR2 FQGNSA. In DNA form, the CDR3 reads TGTGCCAGCAGCTTAGGCACTTCCTATGGCTACACCTTC. Translation: CASSLGTSYGYTF.

The chain carries TRBV3-1 (or the pseudogene TRBV3-2) and TRBJ1-2; 7 bases agree with TRBD1. From germline, CDR1 is LGHDT and CDR2 YNNKEL (reference sequence). The V and J ends lost 2 bases and 5 bases, in that order; junction bases with no gene match: 8. CDR3 length: 15 residues. CDR3 in amino acids: CASSQSSRTGYGYTF. CDR3 in DNA: TGTGCCAGCAGCCAATCCTCCAGGACAGGATATGGCTACACCTTC.

V is TRBV5-1 and J is TRBJ2-1; 13 nucleotides match TRBD2. The germline gives CDR1 SGHRS, CDR2 YFSETQ. Germline trimming cut 1 base from V and 6 bases from J; bases unmatched to any gene: 4. The CDR3 is 16 amino acids. CDR3 protein: CASSLQLAGGGNEQFF. The CDR3 DNA reads TGCGCCAGCAGCTTGCAACTAGCGGGAGGGGGCAATGAGCAGTTCTTC.

This chain joins TRBV5-1 and TRBJ2-3, with TRBD1 matching 7 bases. This CDR3 is 16 amino acids long. Germline V gene data show CDR1 as SGHRS and CDR2 as YFSETQ. The V and J ends lost 5 bases and 2 bases, in that order; junction bases with no gene match: 11. The CDR3 loop is CASSPWQGVNTDTQYF. The CDR3 nucleotides are TGCGCCAGCAGTCCCTGGCAGGGGGTGAACACAGATACGCAGTATTTT.

The gene calls are TRBV9 and TRBJ1-5, with D hard to call. V shed 4 bases and J shed 2 bases, with 10 bases lying between them. There are 14 residues in the CDR3. Germline CDR1 is SGDLS and CDR2 is YYNGEE. The CDR3 sequence: CASSLRGGNQPQHF. The CDR3 DNA reads as TGTGCCAGCAGCCTACGAGGAGGCAATCAGCCCCAGCATTTT. Based on the CDR3 plus reference TRBV9 and TRBJ1-5, the full variable domain is DSGVTQTPKHLITATGQRVTLRCSPRSGDLSVYWYQQSLDQGLQFLIQYYNGEERAKGNILERFSAQQFPDLHSELNLSSLELGDSALYFCASSLRGGNQPQHFGDGTRLSIL.